A selection of T cell receptor beta chains follows, all from one sample in a study of T cells expressing NK-cell markers. TCRdb reprocessed the 5' RACE reads and stores each CDR3 protein as one record, lacking DNA. This table holds over 150,000 distinct CDR3 sequences. Sequenced input: blood T cells: a sorted CD56 or NKG2C T cell subset, CD4+ or CD8+ T cells, or bulk PBMC T cells (not recorded which). The receptors were sampled from a woman aged 45 to 65 in good health. Each CDR3 is given with its conserved first and last residue.

J gene,V gene,CDR3 protein
TRBJ1-3,TRBV6-4,CASSDNEGQRHGNTIYF
TRBJ2-1,TRBV12-3/TRBV12-4,CASSSLGGLAGVDEQFF
TRBJ1-1,TRBV11-2,CASSPSVTSEAFF
TRBJ1-1,TRBV5-1,CASSPRTGFPEAFF
TRBJ2-1,TRBV6-5,CASGDYNEQFF
TRBJ2-1,TRBV27,CASGRGLLDEQFF
TRBJ2-1,TRBV24-1,CATSDHSAGGQFF
TRBJ2-5,TRBV12-3/TRBV12-4,CASSYARETQYF
TRBJ1-6,TRBV27,CASSLSGTGDSPLHF
TRBJ2-1,TRBV11-2,CASSLDSPEQFF
TRBJ2-7,TRBV4-2,CASSQWTSGKDEQYF
TRBJ2-3,TRBV28,CASSSPDGDSTDTQYF
TRBJ2-1,TRBV12-3/TRBV12-4,CASSLEAGVSYNEQFF
TRBJ2-5,TRBV4-1,CASSSGKGDQETQYF
TRBJ1-5,TRBV5-1,CASSLEGGYNQPQHF
TRBJ1-1,TRBV4-1,CASSQEDGSVEAFF
TRBJ2-1,TRBV11-3,CASSLRASDEQFF
TRBJ2-1,TRBV7-2,CASSPPLPGVDNEQFF
TRBJ2-6,TRBV6-5,CASSSGANVLTF
TRBJ2-1,TRBV5-1,CASSITPGSYNEQFF
TRBJ2-2,TRBV7-9,CASGPVRELFF
TRBJ2-1,TRBV6-4,CASRDSSDNEQFF
TRBJ2-4,TRBV12-5,CASGLSGSLGIQYF
TRBJ2-1,TRBV7-6,CASRPTSGNAYNEQFF
TRBJ2-1,TRBV4-1,CASSLAAEQFF
TRBJ1-4,TRBV11-2,CASSPPGAGNNEKLFFF
TRBJ2-1,TRBV9,CASSVDPSGSRYEQFF
TRBJ2-1,TRBV27,CAARKGTNEQFF
TRBJ2-1,TRBV6-5,CASSYSFNPLADNEQFF